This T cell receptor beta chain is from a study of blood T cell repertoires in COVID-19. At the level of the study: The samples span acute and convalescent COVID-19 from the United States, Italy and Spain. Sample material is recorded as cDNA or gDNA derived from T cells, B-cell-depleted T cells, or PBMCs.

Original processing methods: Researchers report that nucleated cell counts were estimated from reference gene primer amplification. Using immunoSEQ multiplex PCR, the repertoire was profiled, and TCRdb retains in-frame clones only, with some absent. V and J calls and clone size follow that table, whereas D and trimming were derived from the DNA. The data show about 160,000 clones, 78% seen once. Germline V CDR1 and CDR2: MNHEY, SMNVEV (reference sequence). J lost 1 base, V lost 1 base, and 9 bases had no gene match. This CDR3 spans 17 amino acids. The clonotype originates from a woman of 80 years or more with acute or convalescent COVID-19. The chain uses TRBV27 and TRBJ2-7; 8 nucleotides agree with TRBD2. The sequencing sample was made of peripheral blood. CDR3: CASSLYSPVAGSYEQYF. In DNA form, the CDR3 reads TGTGCCAGCAGTTTATACTCTCCGGTAGCGGGGTCCTACGAGCAGTACTTC.